What follows describes a single T cell receptor beta chain. Its target is unknown. The sample belongs to a study of graft-versus-host responses after intestinal transplantation. Repertoires were generated with immunoSEQ multiplex PCR, while TCRdb's copy carries only in-frame clones and drops some. The sample consists of approximately 97,000 clones, about 90% of them appearing once. This CDR3 is built from 16 residues. Trimming cost V 0 bases and J 7 bases, with 13 bases left between them. In germline, CDR1 is LNHDA, CDR2 SQIVND (reference sequence). This chain joins TRBV19 and TRBJ1-6; the D is unclear. This clonotype was obtained from a human donor who was the organ donor for an intestinal transplant. Sequencing was performed on unstimulated CD8+ T cells sorted from spleen or lymph node cells, taken before transplant. CDR3 nucleotides: TGTGCCAGTAGTATAGATTACGGGGTAGGCAATTCACCCCTCCACTTT. It yields the protein CASSIDYGVGNSPLHF.